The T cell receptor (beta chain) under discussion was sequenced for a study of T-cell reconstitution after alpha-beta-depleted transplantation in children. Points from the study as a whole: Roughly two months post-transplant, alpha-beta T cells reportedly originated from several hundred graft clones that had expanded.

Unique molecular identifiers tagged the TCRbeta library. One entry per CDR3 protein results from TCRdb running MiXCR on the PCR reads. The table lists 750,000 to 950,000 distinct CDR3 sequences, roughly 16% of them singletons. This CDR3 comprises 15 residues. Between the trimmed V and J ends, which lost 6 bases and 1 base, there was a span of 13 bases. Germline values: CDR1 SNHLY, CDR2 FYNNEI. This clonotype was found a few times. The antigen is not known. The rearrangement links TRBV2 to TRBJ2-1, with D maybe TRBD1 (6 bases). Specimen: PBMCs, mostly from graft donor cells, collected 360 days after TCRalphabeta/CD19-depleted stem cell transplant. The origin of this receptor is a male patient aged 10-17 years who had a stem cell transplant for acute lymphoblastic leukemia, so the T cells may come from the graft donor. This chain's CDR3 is CASSPGQISYNEQFF. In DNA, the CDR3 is TGTGCCAGCAGCCCTGGACAGATTTCCTACAATGAGCAGTTCTTC.